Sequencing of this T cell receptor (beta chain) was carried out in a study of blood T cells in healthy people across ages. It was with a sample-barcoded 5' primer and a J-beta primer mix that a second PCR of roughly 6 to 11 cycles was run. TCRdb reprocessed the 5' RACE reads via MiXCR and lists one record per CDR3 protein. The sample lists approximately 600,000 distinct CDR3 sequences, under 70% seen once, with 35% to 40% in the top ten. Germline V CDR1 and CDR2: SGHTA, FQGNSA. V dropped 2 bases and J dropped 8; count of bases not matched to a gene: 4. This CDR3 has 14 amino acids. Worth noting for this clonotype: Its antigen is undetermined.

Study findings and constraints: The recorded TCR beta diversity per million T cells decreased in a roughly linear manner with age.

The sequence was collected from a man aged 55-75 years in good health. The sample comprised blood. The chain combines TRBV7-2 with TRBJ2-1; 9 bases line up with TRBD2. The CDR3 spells CASSLWTSVHEQFF. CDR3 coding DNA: TGTGCCAGCAGCTTATGGACTAGCGTCCATGAGCAGTTCTTC.